This T cell receptor (beta chain) was documented in a study of technical replicates of blood from a few donors. Per germline, CDR1 GTSNPN and CDR2 SVGIG (reference sequence). Trimming removed 2 bases at V and 6 bases at J, with 9 bases between. The CDR3 consists of 12 residues. TCRdb keeps only in-frame clones here, not all; method: immunoSEQ multiplex PCR. Altogether tens of thousands of clones are present, 91% being singletons, with the ten largest covering 0.37%. Sequences were obtained from T cells isolated from PBMCs. The chain links TRBV30 to TRBJ2-3; unclear D gene. The TCR comes from a human donor in good health. Some clones in this sample may be carry-over from other donors' samples. The CDR3 nucleotides read TGTGCCTGGAGTCCCGCGCGCGATACGCAGTATTTT. It specifies CAWSPARDTQYF.